This T cell receptor beta chain was identified during a study of patients with pleural tuberculosis (dated by TCRdb to between 2014 and 2016). Details on this clonotype: Its antigen remains undetermined. It has no much larger one-base neighbor in the sample; base qualities were not kept.

The junction carries 12 bases between V and J, which are trimmed by 3 bases and 1 base respectively. Spanning cysteine to phenylalanine, the CDR3 consists of 15 amino acids. Here the CDR3 DNA is all that survives: 45 bases in frame from base 1. The germline V gene (reference sequence) sets CDR1 to MNHEY and CDR2 to SMNVEV. Data came from an Illumina Genome Analyzer IIx. TCRdb cleaned the public reads at Q25 with fastp, built clones with MiXCR and kept in-frame beta chains. For every CDR3 protein sequence, its rows merge into one entry that carries the most common genes and DNA. Across this sample there are 40,000 to 55,000 distinct CDR3 sequences, with 6% to 8% seen only once. The ten top clones hold roughly 16% of the sample.

The chain links TRBV27 with TRBJ1-1, and perhaps TRBD1 as D gene, on 5 matching bases. The TCR comes from a human donor with pleural tuberculosis. The base sequence is TGTGCCAGCAGTTTTGGCGGACAAGCGAACACTGAAGCTTTCTTT. The translation is CASSFGGQANTEAFF.